Following are 22 T cell receptor beta chains from one sample sequenced in a study of brain T cells in children with intractable seizures. Repertoires were generated with immunoSEQ multiplex PCR, while TCRdb's copy carries only in-frame clones and drops some. The sample has approximately 110,000 clones, 94% seen once. The specimen comprised peripheral blood, sampled at surgery. The source of these receptors is a boy under two years old with hemimegalencephaly and intractable seizures.

Only a few counts were recorded for this clone. The gene calls are TRBV18 and TRBJ2-1; D might be TRBD1 (6 bases). This CDR3 is built from 15 residues. CDR1 is KGHSH, CDR2 LQKENI, per germline. V shed 4 bases and J shed 4 bases, with 14 bases lying between them. CDR3 sequence reads: CASSHGQPAYNEQFF. In nucleotides, the CDR3 is TGTGCCAGCTCACACGGACAGCCCGCATACAATGAGCAGTTCTTC.

This clone came up a few times. The V and J genes are TRBV7-2 and TRBJ2-7; 8 positions agree with TRBD1. Looked up from germline, CDR1 is SGHTA and CDR2 is FQGNSA. V was clipped by 1 base and J by 3 bases; unmatched bases: 2. CDR3 length equals 14 residues. The CDR3 DNA follows: TGTGCCAGCAGCTTAGGGACAGGGAACTACGAGCAGTACTTC. Translating it yields CASSLGTGNYEQYF.

This sequence joins TRBV12-5 and TRBJ2-1, with D maybe TRBD2 (6 bases). This CDR3 comprises 14 residues. Trimming shortened V by 4 bases and J by 0 bases, and 7 bases separated the two germline ends. Germline V gene lookup returns CDR1 LGHNT and CDR2 FRNRAP. Here the CDR3 DNA reads TGTGCTAGTGGTTCCGGGGGCTCCTACAATGAGCAGTTCTTC. Translated: CASGSGGSYNEQFF.

The V call is TRBV28, the J call TRBJ2-5, with D uncertain. V lost 6 bases and J lost 4, with 9 bases in between. CDR1 and CDR2 (germline): MDHEN, SYDVKM. The CDR3 runs to 12 residues. The CDR3 region has the DNA TGTGCCAGCAGCCCCGCCATAGAGACCCAGTACTTC. It is translated as CASSPAIETQYF.

The chain employs TRBV6-5 and TRBJ1-5; maybe TRBD1 (5 bases). The V gene lost 6 bases and the J gene lost 7 bases, with 16 bases spanning the gap. The germline V gene encodes CDR1 MNHEY and CDR2 SVGAGI. This CDR3 spans 14 amino acids. The CDR3 here is CASRDGFNRQPQHF. The CDR3 coding sequence is TGTGCCAGCAGAGACGGGTTTAACAGGCAGCCCCAGCATTTT.

V and J are TRBV5-1 and TRBJ1-2, with 7 bases lining up with TRBD1. V shed 0 bases and J 4 bases; nucleotides not matched to a gene: 3. CDR1 SGHRS and CDR2 YFSETQ come from the germline V gene. The CDR3 covers 14 residues. The CDR3 region is CASSLGQGLYGYTF. CDR3 DNA: TGCGCCAGCAGCTTGGGACAGGGCCTCTATGGCTACACCTTC.

The chain employs TRBV19 and TRBJ2-1, with 9 bases identical to TRBD2. Per germline, CDR1 LNHDA and CDR2 SQIVND (reference sequence). This CDR3 comprises 13 residues. V lost 2 bases, J lost 7 bases, and 0 bases stayed unmatched. CDR3 coding DNA: TGTGCCAGTAGTATACTAGCGGGAAATGAGCAGTTCTTC. Residues: CASSILAGNEQFF.

This clone was counted between two and nine times. V and J are TRBV9 and TRBJ2-7, with D possibly being TRBD1 or TRBD2 (6 bases each). The CDR3 length is 14 residues. Germline V lookup: CDR1 SGDLS, CDR2 YYNGEE. V lost 4 bases and J 0 bases, leaving 11 bases between the germline ends. CDR3 region: CASSPKGGSYEQYF. As DNA, the CDR3 is TGTGCCAGCAGCCCCAAGGGGGGCTCCTACGAGCAGTACTTC. The full variable domain, in which reference TRBV9 and TRBJ2-7 provide the parts outside the CDR3, is DSGVTQTPKHLITATGQRVTLRCSPRSGDLSVYWYQQSLDQGLQFLIQYYNGEERAKGNILERFSAQQFPDLHSELNLSSLELGDSALYFCASSPKGGSYEQYFGPGTRLTVT.

The V gene is TRBV5-1, the J gene TRBJ2-7, with 13 positions matching TRBD2. CDR1 and CDR2 from the germline V gene are SGHRS and YFSETQ. Trimming cost V 7 bases and J 4 bases; bases outside gene matches: 11. The CDR3 extends over 16 amino acids. This chain's CDR3 is CASPYYKLAGGYEQYF. CDR3 coding DNA: TGCGCCAGCCCGTATTATAAACTAGCGGGAGGGTACGAGCAGTACTTC.

The chain uses TRBV28 and TRBJ1-3; TRBD1 might be the D (6 bases). Trimming stripped 8 bases from V and 5 bases from J, with 13 bases between. The CDR3 is 13 amino acids. Germline CDR1 and CDR2: MDHEN and SYDVKM. This chain's CDR3 is CASRQGSRNTIYF. The DNA of the CDR3 is TGTGCCAGCCGCCAGGGGTCGAGAAACACCATATATTTT.

The chain employs TRBV7-8 and TRBJ1-6; D is unclear. Trimming pared 2 bases from V and 7 bases from J, leaving 6 bases between. The germline V gene encodes CDR1 SGHVS and CDR2 FQNEAQ. The CDR3 runs 13 residues. The CDR3 protein is CASSLLWNSPLHF. CDR3 nucleotides: TGTGCCAGCAGCTTATTGTGGAATTCACCCCTCCACTTT.

This clone appeared a single time. The chain uses TRBV28 and TRBJ1-2; D is unclear. The germline gives CDR1 MDHEN, CDR2 SYDVKM. The CDR3 totals 13 residues. Trimming pared 6 bases from V and 4 bases from J, leaving 12 bases between. The CDR3 nucleotides are TGTGCCAGCAGCCGGTTGGGAGGCTATGGCTACACCTTC. It is translated as CASSRLGGYGYTF.

The chain links TRBV19 to TRBJ2-1, with a possible D match to TRBD1 (5 bases). The germline V gene has CDR1 LNHDA and CDR2 SQIVND (reference sequence). The CDR3 is made up of 13 amino acids. The V and J ends lost 1 base and 7 bases respectively, with 8 bases between them. The CDR3 loop is CASSIVAGNEQFF. The DNA of the CDR3 is TGTGCCAGTAGTATAGTGGCAGGGAATGAGCAGTTCTTC.

The chain uses TRBV7-3 and TRBJ1-2, with D tentatively TRBD1 (5 bases). The CDR3 runs to 16 residues. The germline gives CDR1 SGHTA, CDR2 FQGTGA. V lost 3 bases and J 2 bases, leaving 16 bases between the germline ends. The CDR3 loop is CASSLGGSHPNYGYTF. The CDR3 coding sequence is TGTGCCAGCAGCTTGGGGGGGTCCCATCCGAACTATGGCTACACCTTC.

In DNA form, the CDR3 reads TGTGCCACCAGTGCAGGGACTAGCGGGAGTTCGTCTGGGGCCAACGTCCTGACTTTC. Protein sequence: CATSAGTSGSSSGANVLTF. This chain uses TRBV4-2 with TRBJ2-6, with TRBD2 matching over 14 bases. Germline-derived CDR1 and CDR2 are LGHNA and YNFKEQ. The junction had 12 bases not matched to a gene; V was cut back by 10 bases and J by 1 base. This CDR3 spans 19 amino acids.

This clone is a singleton in its sample. V usage is TRBV11-2 and J usage is TRBJ2-5, with no clear D. The germline V gene has CDR1 SGHAT and CDR2 FQNNGV. With 1 base removed from V and 1 base from J, the gap between germline ends came to 4 bases. This CDR3 spans 13 amino acids. CDR3 DNA sequence: TGTGCCAGCAGCTTAGTCCTCCAAGAGACCCAGTACTTC. Translation: CASSLVLQETQYF. Variable domain in full (rest from reference TRBV11-2 and TRBJ2-5): EAGVAQSPRYKIIEKRQSVAFWCNPISGHATLYWYQQILGQGPKLLIQFQNNGVVDDSQLPKDRFSAERLKGVDSTLKIQPAKLEDSAVYLCASSLVLQETQYFGPGTRLLVL.

This chain uses TRBV9 with TRBJ1-2; 9 bases fit TRBD1. The germline V gene encodes CDR1 SGDLS and CDR2 YYNGEE. The trim removed 3 bases at V and 4 bases at J, leaving 22 bases unmatched. The CDR3 loop spans 20 amino acids. This CDR3 is CASSATTGGLGRPTTYGYTF. The CDR3 DNA is TGTGCCAGCAGCGCCACGACAGGGGGACTCGGTAGGCCAACTACCTATGGCTACACCTTC.

J is TRBJ1-5 and V is TRBV10-3; no reliable D call. CDR1 ENHRY and CDR2 SYGVKD come from the germline V gene. Trimming removed 4 bases at V and 9 bases at J, with 16 bases between. The CDR3 runs 14 residues. CDR3: CAISVEGSDGPQHF. The CDR3 bases are TGTGCCATCAGTGTGGAAGGGAGCGATGGGCCCCAGCATTTT.

V gene TRBV7-2 combines with J gene TRBJ2-3; D might be TRBD2 (6 bases). V lost 2 bases, J lost 5 bases, and 14 bases lay in between. The CDR3 totals 15 residues. From germline, CDR1 is SGHTA and CDR2 FQGNSA. Written as DNA, the CDR3 is TGTGCCAGCAGCTTAAGGAGGCGGGACGGAGATACGCAGTATTTT. It encodes CASSLRRRDGDTQYF.

The chain joins TRBV28 to TRBJ2-1; D gene uncertain. The CDR3 is 15 residues long. Germline V gene lookup returns CDR1 MDHEN and CDR2 SYDVKM. The ends were cut back, 2 bases at V and 5 bases at J, with 13 bases in the middle. DNA for the CDR3: TGTGCCAGCAGTTTAAGGCGGCCGCGGCACAATGAGCAGTTCTTC. Amino acid sequence: CASSLRRPRHNEQFF.

This chain links TRBV3-1 (or the pseudogene TRBV3-2) with TRBJ2-3, with D perhaps matching TRBD2 (5 bases). V gave up 4 bases and J gave up 2 bases, with 10 bases separating them. Germline CDR1 is LGHDT and CDR2 is YNNKEL (reference sequence). This CDR3 is 14 amino acids long. The CDR3 bases are TGTGCCAGCAGCCGCAACGGGGTCACAGATACGCAGTATTTT. The encoded protein is CASSRNGVTDTQYF.

The CDR3: CASSQSDRENWFF. As DNA, the CDR3 is TGTGCCAGCAGCCAATCTGACAGGGAAAATTGGTTCTTC. This rearrangement joins TRBV3-1 (or the pseudogene TRBV3-2) to TRBJ2-1, with 7 bases fitting TRBD1. CDR3 size: 13 residues. CDR1 is LGHDT and CDR2 is YNNKEL in the germline V gene (reference sequence). V was clipped by 2 bases and J by 15 bases; unmatched bases: 10.